This T cell receptor beta chain was observed in a study of beta chain features in type 1 diabetes. Regarding the study as a whole: Moderate yet significant TCRB CDR3 shortening was seen in Type 1 diabetes patients in all four CD4+ subsets.

This clone was detected a few times. Antigen unknown. The germline V gene encodes CDR1 SEHNR and CDR2 FQNEAQ (reference sequence). Trimming left V 2 bases short and J 2 bases short, with 10 bases between. The CDR3 is 14 amino acids. Cell sorting via CD45RO/CCR7/CD25/CD127/CD95/CD27 was performed to obtain CD4+ naive, central memory, regulatory and stem cell-like memory cells. Since all of the isolated RNA was reverse transcribed, expressed TCRB transcripts were what got sequenced. Libraries were prepared by immunoSEQ multiplex PCR; TCRdb keeps only in-frame clonotypes and omits some of them. The table has some 640,000 clones, over 12% seen once.

The receptor was isolated from a man between 18 and 35 years old with type 1 diabetes. V and J are TRBV7-9 and TRBJ2-7; weak D call: TRBD2 (5 bases). Material: naive CD4+ T cells from blood. DNA of the CDR3: TGTGCCAGCAGCTTAACGGGGATTACCTACGAGCAGTACTTC. The encoded protein is CASSLTGITYEQYF.